These 32 T cell receptor beta chains were all obtained from the same sample, sequenced in a study of regulatory T cells in long-lasting Graves disease. Libraries of TCR beta came from iRepertoire HTBI primers plus Arm-PCR of CDR3 regions. In TCRdb, the multiplex PCR reads were re-called with MiXCR into one record per CDR3 protein. The sample contains a few hundred thousand distinct CDR3 sequences, 23% of which appear only once. Time point: persistent/refractory GD, antithyroid drugs over 5 years with positive TRAb. Extracted PBMC RNA gave rise to the TCR library. Specimen: peripheral blood mononuclear cells (PBMCs), collected when the disease was refractory, from a patient treated with antithyroid drugs. Source of these receptors: a female donor with Graves disease.

This clonotype was seen repeatedly, ten times or more. This chain links TRBV12-3 or TRBV12-4 with TRBJ1-2; D unclear. This CDR3 has 13 residues. V was trimmed by 4 bases and J by 2 bases, leaving 8 bases between them. CDR3 sequence: CASSSTINYGYTF. DNA of the CDR3: TGTGCCAGCAGTTCCACGATAAACTATGGCTACACCTTC.

This clonotype has only a few counts. With a much larger clone just one base away, this may be a read error. J is TRBJ1-2 and V is TRBV7-9; no reliable D call. With 4 bases removed from V and 4 bases from J, the gap between germline ends came to 7 bases. Germline V CDR1 and CDR2: SEHNR, FQNEAQ (reference sequence). CDR3 size: 12 residues. CDR3 protein: CASSSDFYGYTF. For the CDR3, the DNA is TGTGCCAGCAGCTCGGATTTCTATGGCTACACCTTC.

This clonotype came up many times. This sequence joins TRBV2 and TRBJ2-7, with 8 positions matching TRBD1. Per germline, CDR1 SNHLY and CDR2 FYNNEI. V dropped 3 bases and J dropped 2; count of bases not matched to a gene: 9. The CDR3 loop spans 16 amino acids. CDR3 nucleotides: TGTGCCAGCAGTGATATCCTAAGGACAGGGACCTACGAGCAGTACTTC. Encoded protein: CASSDILRTGTYEQYF. The variable domain in full, completed from reference TRBV2 and TRBJ2-7, reads EPEVTQTPSHQVTQMGQEVILRCVPISNHLYFYWYRQILGQKVEFLVSFYNNEISEKSEIFDDQFSVERPDGSNFTLKIRSTKLEDSAMYFCASSDILRTGTYEQYFGPGTRLTVT.

This clonotype has a count of ten or more. The rearrangement joins TRBV28 to TRBJ2-7; 12 nucleotides line up with TRBD1. This CDR3 has 15 residues. CDR1 is MDHEN and CDR2 is SYDVKM in the germline V gene. Trimming cost V 7 bases and J 5 bases; bases outside gene matches: 9. CDR3 loop: CASIPWGQGANEQYF. Written as DNA, the CDR3 is TGTGCCAGCATCCCGTGGGGACAGGGGGCCAACGAGCAGTACTTC. Full variable domain (missing parts from reference TRBV28 and TRBJ2-7): DVKVTQSSRYLVKRTGEKVFLECVQDMDHENMFWYRQDPGLGLRLIYFSYDVKMKEKGDIPEGYSVSREKKERFSLILESASTNQTSMYLCASIPWGQGANEQYFGPGTRLTVT.

A note on this clonotype: A much larger clonotype is one base distant, so this may be a read error. The rearrangement joins TRBV5-4 to TRBJ1-4, with D tentatively TRBD1 (6 bases). The length of the CDR3 is 16 residues. Per the germline V gene, CDR1 is SGHNT and CDR2 is YYREEE (reference sequence). The CDR3 sequence is CASSFGQPATNEKPFF. Written as DNA, the CDR3 is TGTGCCAGCAGCTTTGGACAGCCCGCAACTAATGAAAAACCGTTTTTT.

This clonotype was seen a few times. This rearrangement joins TRBV6-2 or TRBV6-3 to TRBJ1-5, with D uncertain. Trimming cost V 3 bases and J 6 bases, with 9 bases left between them. Germline CDR1 MNHEY, CDR2 SVGEGT. This CDR3 spans 13 amino acids. Here the CDR3 reads CASSYQRGQPQHF. CDR3 DNA: TGTGCCAGCAGTTATCAGCGGGGTCAGCCCCAGCATTTT.

The V and J genes are TRBV7-2 and TRBJ2-5; 7 bases are shared with TRBD2. There are 17 residues in the CDR3. Germline lookup yields CDR1 SGHTA and CDR2 FQGNSA. The V and J ends lost 2 bases and 5 bases, in that order; junction bases with no gene match: 14. For the CDR3, the DNA is TGTGCCAGCAGCTTATTTAATGGCGGGAGAGGGTTGGAGACCCAGTACTTC. Translated: CASSLFNGGRGLETQYF. The full variable domain, in which reference TRBV7-2 and TRBJ2-5 provide the parts outside the CDR3, is GAGVSQSPSNKVTEKGKDVELRCDPISGHTALYWYRQSLGQGLEFLIYFQGNSAPDKSGLPSDRFSAERTGGSVSTLTIQRTQQEDSAVYLCASSLFNGGRGLETQYFGPGTRLLVL.

This clonotype occurred a few times. This sequence joins TRBV19 and TRBJ1-1; D gene ambiguous. Deletions cut 0 bases from V and 2 bases from J, with 7 bases between. This CDR3 has 14 residues. Germline values: CDR1 LNHDA, CDR2 SQIVND (reference sequence). CDR3 residues: CASSIDRANTEAFF. Written as DNA, the CDR3 is TGTGCCAGTAGTATAGATCGGGCTAACACTGAAGCTTTCTTT.

This clonotype was counted only a few times. The chain recombines TRBV12-3 or TRBV12-4 with TRBJ1-1, with a possible D match to TRBD1 (6 bases). The CDR3 spans 15 residues. The V end was cut by 10 bases, the J end by 4 bases, with 22 bases between. The chain's CDR3 is CAILPGPGGITEAFF. The CDR3 nucleotides read TGTGCCATCCTCCCGGGACCCGGGGGCATCACTGAAGCTTTCTTT.

The table lists this clonotype with many counts. This sequence joins TRBV11-2 and TRBJ1-1; D is unresolved. Germline CDR1 is SGHAT and CDR2 is FQNNGV. The germline V and J ends were trimmed by 5 bases and 0 bases, with 13 bases remaining between them. The CDR3 extends over 15 amino acids. CDR3 nucleotide sequence: TGTGCCAGCAGCCCCCGGACGGATCTGAACACTGAAGCTTTCTTT. It is translated as CASSPRTDLNTEAFF. Full variable domain (outside the CDR3, taken from reference TRBV11-2 and TRBJ1-1): EAGVAQSPRYKIIEKRQSVAFWCNPISGHATLYWYQQILGQGPKLLIQFQNNGVVDDSQLPKDRFSAERLKGVDSTLKIQPAKLEDSAVYLCASSPRTDLNTEAFFGQGTRLTVV.

Turning to this clonotype: This may come from a read error, since a much larger clone is one base off. CDR3 amino acids: CAGWTANYNQPQHF. The CDR3 DNA is TGTGCCGGCTGGACAGCAAACTACAATCAGCCCCAGCATTTT. V is TRBV2 and J is TRBJ1-5; tentatively, D is TRBD1 (6 bases). The CDR3 has 14 amino acids. Germline V gives CDR1 SNHLY, CDR2 FYNNEI. Trimming pared 11 bases from V and 3 bases from J, leaving 17 bases between. Together with reference TRBV2 and TRBJ1-5, the CDR3 gives the full variable domain: EPEVTQTPSHQVTQMGQEVILRCVPISNHLYFYWYRQILGQKVEFLVSFYNNEISEKSEIFDDQFSVERPDGSNFTLKIRSTKLEDSAMYFCAGWTANYNQPQHFGDGTRLSIL.

This clonotype came up a few times. The rearrangement links TRBV5-1 to TRBJ2-3; D is undetermined. V was clipped by 1 base and J by 4 bases, with 10 bases between them. Germline-derived CDR1 and CDR2 are SGHRS and YFSETQ. The CDR3 contains 14 residues. The CDR3 DNA is TGCGCCAGCAGCTTGTTCCCCGGTCCAGATACGCAGTATTTT. Its translation is CASSLFPGPDTQYF. The full variable domain, in which reference TRBV5-1 and TRBJ2-3 provide the parts outside the CDR3, is KAGVTQTPRYLIKTRGQQVTLSCSPISGHRSVSWYQQTPGQGLQFLFEYFSETQRNKGNFPGRFSGRQFSNSRSEMNVSTLELGDSALYLCASSLFPGPDTQYFGPGTRLTVL.

The chain combines TRBV10-3 with TRBJ1-5, with D perhaps TRBD1 (6 bases). The CDR3 is made up of 13 amino acids. The V gene's germline CDR1 is ENHRY and CDR2 SYGVKD. With 7 bases removed from V and 3 bases from J, the gap between germline ends came to 10 bases. The CDR3 reads CAITGEYNQPQHF. CDR3 in DNA: TGTGCCATCACAGGGGAGTACAATCAGCCCCAGCATTTT.

This clonotype was seen ten or more times. The chain links TRBV2 to TRBJ2-2; possible D gene TRBD2, 6 bases. Germline V gene data show CDR1 as SNHLY and CDR2 as FYNNEI. The CDR3 runs 16 residues. V lost 7 bases and J 4 bases, leaving 19 bases between the germline ends. This chain's CDR3 is CASKSGIAVSTGELFF. Here the CDR3 DNA reads TGTGCCAGCAAGAGTGGAATAGCGGTTTCCACCGGGGAGCTGTTTTTT.

This clonotype was seen many times. The rearrangement links TRBV20-1 to TRBJ1-5; D is perhaps TRBD1 (5 bases). This CDR3 is 15 amino acids long. V gave up 3 bases and J gave up 0 bases, with 12 bases separating them. The germline gives CDR1 DFQATT, CDR2 SNEGSKA (reference sequence). The CDR3 spells CSASQGLDSNQPQHF. CDR3 sequence (DNA): TGCAGTGCTAGTCAGGGACTAGATAGCAATCAGCCCCAGCATTTT.

This chain joins TRBV12-3 or TRBV12-4 and TRBJ2-7, with a weak D call TRBD2 (5 bases). The CDR3 has 12 amino acids. V lost 6 bases and J lost 9, with 15 bases in between. The CDR3 spells CASSPAASGQYF. The CDR3 DNA follows: TGTGCCAGCAGCCCCGCGGCCAGCGGGCAGTACTTC.

This clonotype was found many times. The chain is built from TRBV5-1 and TRBJ1-1; D call uncertain. The CDR3 runs to 15 residues. Germline assignment: CDR1 SGHRS and CDR2 YFSETQ. V dropped 2 bases and J dropped 3 bases, with 14 bases sitting between them. The DNA of the CDR3 is TGCGCCAGCAGCTTATCGGCACTCGGGGACACTGAAGCTTTCTTT. Residues: CASSLSALGDTEAFF.

This rearrangement joins TRBV5-1 to TRBJ1-2; D perhaps matches TRBD1 (5 bases). The V gene lost 0 bases and the J gene lost 4 bases, with 16 bases spanning the gap. The CDR3 has 16 amino acids. Germline CDR1 reads SGHRS; CDR2 reads YFSETQ. Written as DNA, the CDR3 is TGCGCCAGCAGCTTGGATCCGGGGGGTGTCGGCTATGGCTACACCTTC. Translated: CASSLDPGGVGYGYTF.

The chain combines TRBV3-1 with TRBJ1-3; D unresolved. Trimming shortened V by 0 bases and J by 1 base, and 4 bases separated the two germline ends. The CDR3 is 14 amino acids. Germline loops: CDR1 LGHDT, CDR2 YNNKEL (reference sequence). CDR3 protein: CASSQDYSGNTIYF. The CDR3 DNA reads as TGTGCCAGCAGCCAAGACTATTCTGGAAACACCATATATTTT.

V gene TRBV27 combines with J gene TRBJ2-2; perhaps TRBD2 as D (6 bases). CDR1 MNHEY and CDR2 SMNVEV come from the germline V gene (reference sequence). CDR3 length: 13 residues. The ends were cut back, 6 bases at V and 7 bases at J, with 12 bases in the middle. CDR3 sequence (DNA): TGTGCCAGCAGCTGGGGGGTCAGCGGGGAGCTGTTTTTT. Residues: CASSWGVSGELFF.

This clonotype was detected many times. J is TRBJ2-7 and V is TRBV28; 9 bases align to TRBD1. Germline-derived CDR1 and CDR2 are MDHEN and SYDVKM. The CDR3 is 14 amino acids. V was pared by 5 bases and J by 5 bases, with 7 bases of the junction left unmatched. CDR3 bases: TGTGCCAGCAGTACTACAGGGGGCTTCCACGAGCAGTACTTC. It codes for CASSTTGGFHEQYF. The full variable domain, rest sourced from reference TRBV28 and TRBJ2-7, is DVKVTQSSRYLVKRTGEKVFLECVQDMDHENMFWYRQDPGLGLRLIYFSYDVKMKEKGDIPEGYSVSREKKERFSLILESASTNQTSMYLCASSTTGGFHEQYFGPGTRLTVT.

The rearrangement links TRBV12-3 or TRBV12-4 to TRBJ1-5, with D maybe TRBD1 (6 bases). The CDR3 is made up of 14 amino acids. V shed 5 bases and J shed 2 bases, with 10 bases lying between them. CDR3 in DNA: TGTGCCAGCAGTACAGGGAGTGGCAATCAGCCCCAGCATTTT. Translated, it gives CASSTGSGNQPQHF.

This clonotype came up a few times. The J gene is TRBJ1-5, the V gene TRBV19, with 10 bases matching TRBD1. Germline CDR1 LNHDA, CDR2 SQIVND (reference sequence). CDR3 length equals 16 residues. Losses at the gene ends were 5 bases for V and 6 bases for J; bases not matched to a gene: 10. The CDR3, as DNA: TGTGCCAGTAGTTCGCGCCCGGGACAGGGGAGTCAGCCCCAGCATTTT. Translated, it gives CASSSRPGQGSQPQHF.

This clonotype was counted ten times or more. This chain links TRBV7-9 with TRBJ1-1; a possible D gene is TRBD1 (5 bases). The CDR3 length is 13 residues. Trimming stripped 6 bases from V and 5 bases from J, with 13 bases between. Germline CDR1 is SEHNR and CDR2 is FQNEAQ (reference sequence). CDR3 sequence (DNA): TGTGCCAGCAGTGTAAGGGACGGGACTGAAGCTTTCTTT. Amino acids: CASSVRDGTEAFF.

The chain has TRBV12-3 or TRBV12-4 and TRBJ2-1, with 11 bases matching TRBD2. Unmatched junction bases numbered 4, after V lost 5 bases and J lost 4 bases. The CDR3 extends over 15 amino acids. CDR3 nucleotides: TGTGCCAGCAGTGGGGGACTAGCGGAATACAATGAGCAGTTCTTC. Translated: CASSGGLAEYNEQFF.

This clonotype was seen once. V and J are TRBV7-2 and TRBJ2-5; D is tentatively TRBD1 or TRBD2 (5 bases each). Trimming took off 5 bases at V and 2 bases at J, with 18 bases between the two ends. The CDR3 extends over 16 amino acids. CDR1 is SGHTA and CDR2 is FQGNSA in the germline V gene. In DNA, the CDR3 is TGTGCCAGCAGCGTCAATACCGGGACGTATCAAGAGACCCAGTACTTC. This encodes CASSVNTGTYQETQYF.

This clonotype was seen a few times. The chain uses TRBV4-1 and TRBJ1-4; no reliable D call. The length of the CDR3 is 15 residues. CDR1 MGHRA and CDR2 YSYEKL come from the germline V gene. V was clipped by 3 bases and J by 8 bases, with 16 bases between them. CDR3: CASSQSQASVEKLFF. Here the CDR3 DNA reads TGCGCCAGCAGCCAGTCTCAGGCGTCGGTGGAAAAACTGTTTTTT.

This clonotype was counted many times. The junction does not match germline at one end; this may be a read error. This chain uses TRBV2 with TRBJ2-6, with 7 nucleotides matching TRBD1. Germline V gene lookup returns CDR1 SNHLY and CDR2 FYNNEI. This CDR3 region has 15 residues. The CDR3 sequence: CASSMRGPGANVLTF. The CDR3 bases are TGCGCCAGCAGTATGAGGGGGCCCGGGGCCAACGTCCTGACTTTC.

This clonotype has ten or more counts. V usage is TRBV28 and J usage is TRBJ1-6; D is perhaps TRBD1 (6 bases). V was pared by 1 base and J by 8 bases, with 9 bases between. Germline lookup yields CDR1 MDHEN and CDR2 SYDVKM. CDR3 length: 14 residues. CDR3 sequence reads: CASSLFRGDSPLHF. In DNA form, the CDR3 reads TGTGCCAGCAGTTTATTCAGGGGTGATTCACCCCTCCACTTT.

For this clonotype: The junction does not match germline at one end; this may be a read error. The V call is TRBV29-1, the J call TRBJ2-5; possible D gene TRBD1, 5 bases. Germline V gene data show CDR1 as SQVTM and CDR2 as ANQGSEA. This CDR3 is 14 amino acids long. This CDR3 is CSATSGAGKEAQYF. CDR3 nucleotide sequence: TGCAGCGCCACCTCGGGCGCAGGGAAAGAGGCCCAGTACTTC.

This clonotype was counted between two and nine times. The gene calls are TRBV5-1 and TRBJ2-1; 11 bases fit TRBD2. V dropped 0 bases and J dropped 6; count of bases not matched to a gene: 2. This CDR3 comprises 15 residues. CDR1 and CDR2 (germline): SGHRS, YFSETQ. The CDR3 DNA sequence: TGCGCCAGCAGCTTGGTACTAGCGGGAGTCAATGAGCAGTTCTTC. Translation gives CASSLVLAGVNEQFF.

This clonotype was seen at least ten times. The chain recombines TRBV28 with TRBJ1-1, with D uncertain. From germline, CDR1 is MDHEN and CDR2 SYDVKM. This CDR3 has 13 residues. V lost 3 bases to trimming and J lost 2 bases, with 7 bases between them. CDR3 sequence (DNA): TGTGCCAGCAGTTTGGTTCCAAACACTGAAGCTTTCTTT. It is translated as CASSLVPNTEAFF.